These 6 T cell receptor beta chains came from one sample sequenced in a study of blood T cell repertoires in COVID-19. Sequencing used immunoSEQ multiplex PCR; TCRdb keeps in-frame clones, though not all of them. The sample consists of about 85,000 clones, 90% of them appearing once. Sequencing was done on a sample of peripheral blood. These receptors originate from a woman older than 75 with active or convalescent COVID-19.

This rearrangement joins TRBV18 to TRBJ2-2, with D possibly TRBD1 on 6 matching bases. Per germline, CDR1 KGHSH and CDR2 LQKENI. With 4 bases removed from V and 5 bases from J, the gap between germline ends came to 14 bases. CDR3 length equals 15 residues. The CDR3 DNA is TGTGCCAGCTCACAACTACAGGGACGGACCGGGGAGCTGTTTTTT. Its protein is CASSQLQGRTGELFF.

This clone came up once. The chain combines TRBV5-6 with TRBJ2-6, with a possible D match to TRBD1 (5 bases). Trimming left V 0 bases short and J 4 bases short, with 14 bases between. There are 17 residues in the CDR3. Germline V gene data show CDR1 as SGHDT and CDR2 as YYEEEE. The CDR3 DNA reads as TGTGCCAGCAGCTTGGGAGTTGGGGCTGTGGGGGCCAACGTCCTGACTTTC. Translating it yields CASSLGVGAVGANVLTF. Using reference TRBV5-6 and TRBJ2-6 for the parts outside the CDR3, the full variable domain is DAGVTQSPTHLIKTRGQQVTLRCSPKSGHDTVSWYQQALGQGPQFIFQYYEEEERQRGNFPDRFSGHQFPNYSSELNVNALLLGDSALYLCASSLGVGAVGANVLTFGAGSRLTVL.

V and J are TRBV3-1 (or the pseudogene TRBV3-2) and TRBJ2-4; D is perhaps TRBD2 (5 bases). The V gene's germline CDR1 is LGHDT and CDR2 YNNKEL (reference sequence). V lost 1 base and J 8 bases, leaving 12 bases between the germline ends. The CDR3 runs to 14 residues. The CDR3 DNA reads as TGTGCCAGCAGCCAAGTAGGGAGATCGGACATTCAGTACTTC. This gives the protein CASSQVGRSDIQYF.

The sample holds one count of this clone. This sequence joins TRBV7-2 and TRBJ2-3; D is perhaps TRBD2 (6 bases). Germline loops: CDR1 SGHTA, CDR2 FQGNSA. Trimming removed 5 bases at V and 0 bases at J, with 9 bases between. This CDR3 has 14 amino acids. CDR3 region: CASSREQSTDTQYF. Here the CDR3 DNA reads TGTGCCAGCAGCCGGGAGCAGAGCACAGATACGCAGTATTTT.

The chain links TRBV6-6 to TRBJ2-7; 10 bases agree with TRBD2. The CDR3 length is 15 residues. Per germline, CDR1 MNHNY and CDR2 SVGAGI (reference sequence). V lost 6 bases and J lost 9; bases outside the gene matches: 14. The DNA for the CDR3 is TGTGCCAGCAGCCCCGGGCTAGCGGGAGTAACAGCGCAGTACTTC. It yields the protein CASSPGLAGVTAQYF.

The chain combines TRBV29-1 with TRBJ2-3; D call uncertain. The length of the CDR3 is 14 residues. Trimming stripped 4 bases from V and 2 bases from J, with 13 bases between. In germline, CDR1 is SQVTM, CDR2 ANQGSEA. CDR3 in amino acids: CSVASRSYTDTQYF. CDR3 nucleotide sequence: TGCAGCGTTGCGAGCAGGTCTTACACAGATACGCAGTATTTT.